Shown below are 17 T cell receptor beta chains from a single sample sequenced in a study of regulatory T cells in long-lasting Graves disease. With iRepertoire HTBI primers and Arm-PCR of CDR3 regions, TCR beta libraries were built. TCRdb fed the multiplex PCR reads into MiXCR, producing one record per CDR3 protein. Of 250,000 to 400,000 distinct CDR3 sequences in the sample, roughly 18% were seen once. Described time point: newly diagnosed GD, antithyroid drugs for less than 3 months. Making the TCR library involved RNA that had been extracted from PBMCs. Here the sequenced sample was peripheral blood mononuclear cells (PBMCs), taken at new diagnosis, from a patient treated with antithyroid drugs. The source of these receptors is a female donor with Graves disease.

The sample holds many counts of this clonotype. The J gene is TRBJ2-3, the V gene TRBV27, with 9 bases aligning to TRBD1. Germline V gene sequence: CDR1 MNHEY, CDR2 SMNVEV (reference sequence). V was pared by 7 bases and J by 6 bases, with 11 bases of the junction left unmatched. The CDR3 consists of 15 residues. The CDR3 sequence: CASNNRDREVDTQYF. The CDR3 nucleotides are TGTGCCAGCAACAACCGGGACAGGGAGGTGGATACGCAGTATTTT.

In this sample, this clonotype turned up a few times. The CDR3 spells CASSQGQGISYEQYF. In DNA, the CDR3 is TGTGCCAGCAGCCAAGGACAGGGGATCTCCTACGAGCAGTACTTC. The gene calls are TRBV3-1 and TRBJ2-7, with 8 bases identical to TRBD1. This CDR3 contains 15 residues. Germline values: CDR1 LGHDT, CDR2 YNNKEL (reference sequence). Germline trimming cut 1 base from V and 0 bases from J; bases unmatched to any gene: 2.

This clonotype was recorded at least ten times. The chain is built from TRBV28 and TRBJ2-6, with D possibly matching TRBD1 (6 bases). V shed 6 bases and J shed 2 bases, with 11 bases lying between them. This CDR3 contains 15 residues. Germline CDR1 reads MDHEN; CDR2 reads SYDVKM. CDR3 loop: CASSITGTGANVLTF. The CDR3, as DNA: TGTGCCAGCAGCATAACAGGGACTGGGGCCAACGTCCTGACTTTC.

The sample holds one count of this clonotype. The chain employs TRBV28 and TRBJ1-2, with D possibly TRBD1 on 5 matching bases. V was trimmed by 8 bases and J by 7 bases, leaving 23 bases between them. The CDR3 contains 15 residues. Germline V gene data show CDR1 as MDHEN and CDR2 as SYDVKM. The CDR3 sequence is CASRPYGGDLGGYTF. The CDR3 DNA reads TGTGCCAGCCGTCCCTATGGGGGGGATCTCGGTGGCTACACCTTC.

V and J are TRBV19 and TRBJ2-7; 8 bases line up with TRBD1. CDR3 length: 13 residues. The V segment lost 7 bases and the J segment 2 bases; nucleotides outside the gene matches: 4. Germline lookup yields CDR1 LNHDA and CDR2 SQIVND (reference sequence). The DNA of the CDR3 is TGTGCCAGTAATGACAGGGGCGCCTACGAGCAGTACTTC. It is translated as CASNDRGAYEQYF.

For this clonotype: A single base is all that separates this from a far larger clone, so a read error is likely. The chain employs TRBV11-3 and TRBJ2-5, with a tentative D call TRBD2 (6 bases). The J call could be wrong; TRBJ2-3 is a better fit for the DNA end. CDR3 size: 12 residues. Germline V CDR1 and CDR2: SGHNT, YENEEA. CDR3 DNA sequence: TGTGCCAGCGGGAGGAGCACAGATCCGCAGTATTTT. Encoded protein: CASGRSTDPQYF.

The V gene is TRBV28, the J gene TRBJ2-1; perhaps D is TRBD1 or TRBD2 (5 bases each). The germline gives CDR1 MDHEN, CDR2 SYDVKM. V lost 6 bases and J lost 1, with 16 bases in between. The length of the CDR3 is 16 residues. The CDR3 reads CASRGDPLFSYNEQFF. Here the CDR3 DNA reads TGTGCCAGCAGGGGGGACCCCCTATTTTCCTACAATGAGCAGTTCTTC.

A remark on this clonotype: A much more abundant neighbour one base away suggests this may be a read error. The chain carries TRBV30 and TRBJ2-3, with D perhaps TRBD1 (8 bases). Trimming left V 8 bases short and J 10 bases short, with 16 bases between. Germline assignment: CDR1 GTSNPN and CDR2 SVGIG (reference sequence). The CDR3 has 11 residues. In DNA, the CDR3 is TGTGCCGGAACAGGGGGGGATGCGCAGTATTTT. The encoded protein is CAGTGGDAQYF.

This clonotype was observed many times. The genes are TRBV11-2 and TRBJ2-1, with 8 bases that match TRBD2. Germline V CDR1 and CDR2: SGHAT, FQNNGV. With V trimmed by 1 base and J by 4 bases, 3 bases remained unmatched. The CDR3 runs to 15 residues. CDR3 nucleotides: TGTGCCAGCAGCTTAGTTGGCGGGGGGTACAATGAGCAGTTCTTC. It specifies CASSLVGGGYNEQFF. The complete variable domain, with remaining parts taken from reference TRBV11-2 and TRBJ2-1, reads EAGVAQSPRYKIIEKRQSVAFWCNPISGHATLYWYQQILGQGPKLLIQFQNNGVVDDSQLPKDRFSAERLKGVDSTLKIQPAKLEDSAVYLCASSLVGGGYNEQFFGPGTRLTVL.

This clonotype has a handful of counts. V and J are TRBV20-1 and TRBJ1-2; the match to TRBD1 covers 8 bases. J lost 3 bases, V lost 6 bases, and 6 bases had no gene match. Germline V gives CDR1 DFQATT, CDR2 SNEGSKA (reference sequence). CDR3 length: 13 residues. CDR3 in DNA: TGCAGTGCCAGGGGGCATCGGGACTATGGCTACACCTTC. Its translation is CSARGHRDYGYTF.

This clonotype was recorded many times. The chain employs TRBV20-1 and TRBJ1-4; D unclear. CDR3 length equals 13 residues. V gave up 1 base and J gave up 3 bases, with 6 bases separating them. Germline V gene sequence: CDR1 DFQATT, CDR2 SNEGSKA (reference sequence). The DNA of the CDR3 is TGCAGTGCTAGAGGTGCTGCTAATGAAAAACTGTTTTTT. Translated, it gives CSARGAANEKLFF.

This clonotype occurred a few times. The gene calls are TRBV7-8 and TRBJ2-2; 11 positions agree with TRBD2. The germline gives CDR1 SGHVS, CDR2 FQNEAQ. V was clipped by 2 bases and J by 3 bases; unmatched bases: 2. The CDR3 spans 16 residues. In DNA form, the CDR3 reads TGTGCCAGCAGCTTACTAGCGGGAGGCTACACCGGGGAGCTGTTTTTT. Protein: CASSLLAGGYTGELFF.

The CDR3 sequence: CASSTPGQGKTGELFF. The CDR3 DNA reads as TGTGCCAGCAGCACCCCGGGACAGGGAAAAACCGGGGAGCTGTTTTTT. This chain links TRBV28 with TRBJ2-2; 9 bases map to TRBD1. The ends lost 6 bases at V and 5 bases at J; junction bases unmatched: 10. The CDR3 sequence is 16 residues long. Germline lookup yields CDR1 MDHEN and CDR2 SYDVKM. The full variable domain, rest sourced from reference TRBV28 and TRBJ2-2, is DVKVTQSSRYLVKRTGEKVFLECVQDMDHENMFWYRQDPGLGLRLIYFSYDVKMKEKGDIPEGYSVSREKKERFSLILESASTNQTSMYLCASSTPGQGKTGELFFGEGSRLTVL.

The chain links TRBV13 to TRBJ2-5, with D unresolved. V was cut by 8 bases and J by 5 bases, with 9 bases left in between. There are 11 residues in the CDR3. Germline CDR1 is PRHDT and CDR2 is FYEKMQ (reference sequence). DNA of the CDR3: TGTGCCAGCGGGATAACCGAGACCCAGTACTTC. Translated, it gives CASGITETQYF.

About this clonotype: This may come from a read error, since a much larger clone is one base off. This chain links TRBV7-2 with TRBJ2-1; 11 nucleotides line up with TRBD2. This CDR3 is built from 15 residues. CDR1 SGHTA and CDR2 FQGNSA come from the germline V gene. Here the CDR3 reads CASSSTSGSRNEQSF. CDR3 nucleotide sequence: TGTGCCAGCAGCTCTACTAGCGGGAGCAGAAATGAGCAGTCCTTC. The whole variable domain, filled in from reference TRBV7-2 and TRBJ2-1, reads GAGVSQSPSNKVTEKGKDVELRCDPISGHTALYWYRQSLGQGLEFLIYFQGNSAPDKSGLPSDRFSAERTGGSVSTLTIQRTQQEDSAVYLCASSSTSGSRNEQSFGPGTRLTVL.

In this sample, this clonotype turned up many times. CDR3 loop: CASSSRQRELYEQYF. As DNA, the CDR3 is TGCGCCAGCAGCTCCCGGCAGCGGGAGTTATACGAGCAGTACTTC. The chain links TRBV5-1 to TRBJ2-7; 8 bases match TRBD2. J gave up 4 bases and V 3 bases, and 9 bases lay outside the gene matches. Per the germline V gene, CDR1 is SGHRS and CDR2 is YFSETQ. CDR3 length: 15 amino acids.

In its sample, this clonotype was seen many times. V usage is TRBV9 and J usage is TRBJ2-2; D not certain. CDR1 and CDR2 (germline): SGDLS, YYNGEE. V was pared by 2 bases and J by 3 bases, with 8 bases between. CDR3 length: 14 amino acids. In DNA form, the CDR3 reads TGTGCCAGCAGCGTCCTCGAGGACACCGGGGAGCTGTTTTTT. Residues: CASSVLEDTGELFF.